This T cell receptor beta chain was retrieved from a study of shared clonotypes between healthy human individuals. Points from the study as a whole: Relative to memory subsets, naive subsets generally showed larger estimated richness.

The data were produced by immunoSEQ multiplex PCR, yet TCRdb's version contains in-frame clones alone and is incomplete. The table lists about 2.3 million clones, approximately 95% of them singletons. Splitting the CD4+ cells yielded a CD45RA+ naive subset and a CD45RA-negative memory subset. About this clone itself: Its antigen remains unidentified.

The CDR3 is made up of 14 amino acids. After removal of 4 bases from V and 5 bases from J, the junction contained 8 bases not matched to a gene. The germline gives CDR1 SGHNT, CDR2 YYREEE (reference sequence). The TCR sequence derives from a man aged 18 to 30 in good health. Some clones in this sample may be carry-over from other donors' samples. This sequence joins TRBV5-4 and TRBJ2-7, with 8 bases fitting TRBD1. Sequencing input: naive CD4+ T cells from PBMCs. As for subset: CD45RA+ positively selected. The CDR3 loop reads CASSTPTGDHEQYF. In nucleotides, the CDR3 is TGTGCCAGCAGCACCCCGACAGGGGACCACGAGCAGTACTTC.